This T cell receptor (beta chain) was sequenced for a study of T cells in Graves' hyperthyroidism and ophthalmopathy. Overall study results and limits: Most thyroid clonotypes that were expanded above 0.001 also turned up in blood.

In regard to this clonotype: What it binds is unknown.

Germline CDR1 is WSHSY and CDR2 is SAAADI. The CDR3 is 16 residues long. The V gene lost 4 bases and the J gene lost 1 base, with 16 bases spanning the gap. Amplification targeted TCR beta CDR3 regions from RNA transcripts. HTBI primers were used for first-round RT-PCR of the TCR CDR3. MiXCR was run by TCRdb on the multiplex PCR reads, yielding one entry per CDR3 protein. The sample has 300,000 to 400,000 distinct CDR3 sequences, around a sixth seen once; the top ten hold 40%. This clonotype was obtained from a man in his late teens or twenties with Graves' ophthalmopathy. Sequencing was carried out using blood. J is TRBJ1-1 and V is TRBV10-2, with D possibly being TRBD1 (6 bases). This CDR3 is CASSAHTGQANTEAFF. CDR3 in DNA: TGCGCCAGCAGTGCTCACACGGGACAAGCGAACACTGAAGCTTTCTTT.